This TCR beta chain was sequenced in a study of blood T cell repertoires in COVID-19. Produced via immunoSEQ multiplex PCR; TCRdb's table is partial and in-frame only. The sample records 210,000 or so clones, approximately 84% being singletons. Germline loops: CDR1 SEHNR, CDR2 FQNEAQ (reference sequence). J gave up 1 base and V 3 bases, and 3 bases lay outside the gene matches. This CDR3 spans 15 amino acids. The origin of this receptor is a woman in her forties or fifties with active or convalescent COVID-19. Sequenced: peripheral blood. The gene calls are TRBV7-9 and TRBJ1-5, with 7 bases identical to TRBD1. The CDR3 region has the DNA TGTGCCAGCAGCTTTGACAGGGAGAGCAATCAGCCCCAGCATTTT. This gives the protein CASSFDRESNQPQHF.